This is a list of T cell receptor beta chains from one sample in a study of blood T cell repertoires in COVID-19. The data were produced by immunoSEQ multiplex PCR, yet TCRdb's version contains in-frame clones alone and is incomplete. Of fewer than 400,000 clones detected, about 86% appear once; the ten largest clones hold about a tenth. The sample comprised PBMCs or T cells enriched from blood (not recorded which). These TCRs come from a woman aged 45 to 65 who had recovered from COVID-19. The CDR3 runs from the conserved cysteine through the conserved F or W.

v_gene: TRBV2
CDR3aa: CASRKDRDEQFF

v_gene: TRBV6-2/TRBV6-3
CDR3aa: CASSYPWNTGELFF

v_gene: TRBV7-9
CDR3aa: CASGASGGVEQYF

v_gene: TRBV7-9
CDR3aa: CASSSGGFGYTF

v_gene: TRBV3-1/TRBV3-2
CDR3aa: CASSHELVHTGELFF

v_gene: TRBV30
CDR3aa: CAWSSTGPAKLFF

v_gene: TRBV5-1
CDR3aa: CASSLAVVGTDTQYF

v_gene: TRBV15
CDR3aa: CATSRPLAGGTAGELFF

v_gene: TRBV15
CDR3aa: CATSRENSYGYTF

v_gene: TRBV13
CDR3aa: CASSFFRGGYGYTF

v_gene: TRBV29-1
CDR3aa: CSVRQWNTGELFF

v_gene: TRBV7-9
CDR3aa: CASSLGGQGAGYGYTF

v_gene: TRBV4-3
CDR3aa: CASSQSNRGGSGELFF

v_gene: TRBV2
CDR3aa: CASRGLNEKLFF

v_gene: TRBV28
CDR3aa: CASSYRVGEETQYF

v_gene: TRBV5-1
CDR3aa: CASKYEVIGELFF

v_gene: TRBV18
CDR3aa: CASSPGQGASDTQYF

v_gene: TRBV27
CDR3aa: CASSVAVVTGELFF

v_gene: TRBV28
CDR3aa: CASGLGADTGELFF

v_gene: TRBV30
CDR3aa: CAWSTGKTLRSPLHF

v_gene: TRBV4-1
CDR3aa: CASSQGIRDHYTQYF

v_gene: TRBV6-5
CDR3aa: CASTPTGRNTEAFF

v_gene: TRBV6-5
CDR3aa: CASSTDRAGANVLTF

v_gene: TRBV7-9
CDR3aa: CASSHDRGDGYTF

v_gene: TRBV3-1/TRBV3-2
CDR3aa: CASSPGEVSTDTQYF

v_gene: TRBV2
CDR3aa: CASRDTDWTVSPLHF

v_gene: TRBV25-1
CDR3aa: CASRGARLGNTEAFF

v_gene: TRBV6-2/TRBV6-3
CDR3aa: CASSKPGPGGLSWHTEAFF

v_gene: TRBV2
CDR3aa: CASSRQGNGNTEAFF

v_gene: TRBV28
CDR3aa: CASSLGGQPQHF

v_gene: TRBV7-6
CDR3aa: CASSPGTGGLGQFF